Below, 15 T cell receptor beta chains from the same sample are listed, as sequenced in a study of regulatory T cells in long-lasting Graves disease. Arm-PCR with iRepertoire HTBI primers amplified the CDR3 regions for these TCR beta libraries. In TCRdb, the multiplex PCR reads were re-called with MiXCR into one record per CDR3 protein. The table has 350,000 to 500,000 distinct CDR3 sequences, about 21% seen once. This sample's time point: persistent/refractory GD, antithyroid drugs over 5 years with positive TRAb. RNA isolated from PBMCs was used to make the TCR library. The sample consisted of peripheral blood mononuclear cells (PBMCs), taken when the disease was refractory, from a patient treated with antithyroid drugs. Receptors originate from a female donor with Graves disease.

This clonotype was counted many times. The CDR3 sequence is CSARGITYGEKLFF. The CDR3 bases are TGCAGTGCTAGAGGGATCACATATGGAGAAAAACTGTTTTTT. The chain couples TRBV20-1 to TRBJ1-4, with D hard to call. The CDR3 contains 14 residues. Trimming took 1 base from V and 8 from J, leaving 14 bases between them. Germline CDR1 reads DFQATT; CDR2 reads SNEGSKA (reference sequence).

There are many counts of this clonotype. The rearrangement joins TRBV25-1 to TRBJ2-5, with 7 nucleotides matching TRBD2. The CDR3 runs 14 residues. V shed 5 bases, J shed 5 bases, and the junction held 8 bases outside the gene matches. From germline, CDR1 is MGHDK and CDR2 SYGVNS. As DNA, the CDR3 is TGTGCCAGCAGTCAACGCTGGGGGGGGGAGACCCAGTACTTC. Amino acid sequence: CASSQRWGGETQYF.

The rearrangement links TRBV20-1 to TRBJ2-3; D not resolved. This CDR3 spans 12 amino acids. Germline-derived CDR1 and CDR2 are DFQATT and SNEGSKA (reference sequence). The ends were cut back, 6 bases at V and 1 base at J, with 8 bases in the middle. The CDR3 DNA reads TGCAGTGCCTCGACACGCACAGATACGCAGTATTTT. Its translation: CSASTRTDTQYF.

The table lists this clonotype with a few counts. V and J are TRBV2 and TRBJ1-3; weak D call: TRBD1 (5 bases). The V and J ends lost 4 bases and 8 bases respectively, with 9 bases between them. The CDR3 length is 12 residues. Germline assignment: CDR1 SNHLY and CDR2 FYNNEI. The CDR3: CASSGAGDTIYF. The CDR3 DNA is TGTGCCAGCAGTGGGGCGGGGGACACCATATATTTT.

As for this clonotype: At one of its ends the junction is not consistent with the germline gene, which may arise from a read error. This chain uses TRBV6-1 with TRBJ2-1; 9 bases line up with TRBD2. The germline V gene has CDR1 MNHNS and CDR2 SASEGT. The CDR3 has 14 amino acids. As DNA, the CDR3 is TGTGCCATCAGTACGACTAGCGGTCTCAATGAGCAGTTCTTC. Translation: CAISTTSGLNEQFF.

This clonotype appeared many times. The chain recombines TRBV28 with TRBJ1-1; D possibly corresponds to TRBD1 (6 bases). V was pared by 10 bases and J by 1 base, with 13 bases between. This CDR3 region has 13 residues. Per germline, CDR1 MDHEN and CDR2 SYDVKM. As DNA, the CDR3 is TGTGCCACCAATTGGGGGCGGAACACTGAAGCTTTCTTT. Translating it yields CATNWGRNTEAFF.

For this clonotype: This is likely an artifact of a read error, given a far larger clone one base away. This chain links TRBV28 with TRBJ2-4; maybe TRBD2 (6 bases). V lost 6 bases and J 13 bases, leaving 22 bases between the germline ends. The length of the CDR3 is 14 residues. The germline CDR1 and CDR2 sequences are MDHEN and SYDVKM. The CDR3 DNA is TGTGCCAGCAGCCGGGTCACGGGAGAGGAGGCCCAGTACTTC. The encoded protein is CASSRVTGEEAQYF.

This clonotype was seen ten or more times. CDR3 sequence reads: CASSPRIAENQPQHF. DNA of the CDR3: TGTGCCAGCTCACCTCGGATCGCCGAGAATCAGCCCCAGCATTTT. The chain couples TRBV18 to TRBJ1-5, with no clear D. This CDR3 has 15 residues. The V end lost 3 bases, the J end lost 4 bases, and 13 bases lay between the germline ends. Germline V gene data show CDR1 as KGHSH and CDR2 as LQKENI.

In its sample, this clonotype was seen many times. V usage is TRBV28 and J usage is TRBJ1-4; 8 positions agree with TRBD1. The junction had 8 bases not matched to a gene; V was cut back by 6 bases and J by 8 bases. CDR1 and CDR2 (germline): MDHEN, SYDVKM. This CDR3 is built from 14 residues. The DNA of the CDR3 is TGTGCCAGCAGACCGGGACAGGTCAGGGAAAAACTGTTTTTT. Translated, it gives CASRPGQVREKLFF.

The genes are TRBV4-1 and TRBJ2-7; TRBD1 agrees at 10 bases. This CDR3 is 15 amino acids long. Germline loops: CDR1 MGHRA, CDR2 YSYEKL. The ends lost 4 bases at V and 7 bases at J; junction bases unmatched: 10. The CDR3 DNA follows: TGCGCCAGCAGCCGATTAAGGACAGGGGGAGAAGAGCAGTACTTC. Translation: CASSRLRTGGEEQYF.

The chain uses TRBV27 and TRBJ2-3, with D tentatively TRBD2 (6 bases). Trimming removed 5 bases from V and 1 base from J, with 16 bases in between. CDR3 length equals 16 residues. CDR1 and CDR2 from the germline V gene are MNHEY and SMNVEV (reference sequence). The CDR3 nucleotides are TGTGCCAGCAGTCCCGTATATGCGGGACGCACAGATACGCAGTATTTT. As protein: CASSPVYAGRTDTQYF.

The chain combines TRBV19 with TRBJ2-6, with D hard to call. Germline-derived CDR1 and CDR2 are LNHDA and SQIVND (reference sequence). V was shortened by 7 bases and J by 4 bases, with 11 bases between the two germline ends. The CDR3 length is 14 residues. The CDR3 sequence: CASTMRAGANVLTF. Here the CDR3 DNA reads TGTGCCAGTACCATGAGAGCCGGGGCCAACGTCCTGACTTTC.

The chain carries TRBV6-5 and TRBJ2-3; no reliable D call. Looked up from germline, CDR1 is MNHEY and CDR2 is SVGAGI. V gave up 1 base and J gave up 2 bases, with 10 bases separating them. The CDR3 length is 15 residues. The chain's CDR3 is CASSYLAKDTDTQYF. DNA for the CDR3: TGTGCCAGCAGTTACTTGGCAAAAGACACAGATACGCAGTATTTT.

Many counts were recorded for this clonotype. The J gene is TRBJ2-7, the V gene TRBV12-3 or TRBV12-4; D could derive from TRBD1 or TRBD2 (5 bases each). The V end was cut by 5 bases, the J end by 2 bases, with 16 bases between. The CDR3 sequence is 15 residues long. CDR3 nucleotides: TGTGCCAGCAGTGCCGGGACCCCGGGCACCTACGAGCAGTACTTC. This encodes CASSAGTPGTYEQYF.

The genes are TRBV14 and TRBJ1-2; D is uncertain. The CDR3 runs 15 residues. CDR1 and CDR2 from the germline V gene are SGHDN and FVKESK. V gave up 0 bases and J gave up 7 bases, with 15 bases separating them. CDR3 sequence (DNA): TGTGCCAGCAGCCAAGATAACCCCGACGTCTTTGGCTACACCTTC. This encodes CASSQDNPDVFGYTF.